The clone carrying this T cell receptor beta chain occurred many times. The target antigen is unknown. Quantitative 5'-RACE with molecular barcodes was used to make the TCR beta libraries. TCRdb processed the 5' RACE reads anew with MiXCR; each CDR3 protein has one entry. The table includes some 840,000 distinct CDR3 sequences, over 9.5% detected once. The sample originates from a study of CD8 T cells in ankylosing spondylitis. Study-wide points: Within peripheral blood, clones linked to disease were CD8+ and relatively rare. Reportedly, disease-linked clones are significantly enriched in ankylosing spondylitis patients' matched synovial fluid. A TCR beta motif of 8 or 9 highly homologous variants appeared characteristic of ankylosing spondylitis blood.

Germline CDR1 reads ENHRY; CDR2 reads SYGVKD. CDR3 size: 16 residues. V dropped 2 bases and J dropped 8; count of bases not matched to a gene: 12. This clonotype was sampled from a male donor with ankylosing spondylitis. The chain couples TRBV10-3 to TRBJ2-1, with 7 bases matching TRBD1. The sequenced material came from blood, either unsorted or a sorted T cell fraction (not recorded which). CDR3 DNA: TGTGCCATCAGTGAGCCGACAGGGATGGGACAATATGAGCAGTTCTTC. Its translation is CAISEPTGMGQYEQFF.